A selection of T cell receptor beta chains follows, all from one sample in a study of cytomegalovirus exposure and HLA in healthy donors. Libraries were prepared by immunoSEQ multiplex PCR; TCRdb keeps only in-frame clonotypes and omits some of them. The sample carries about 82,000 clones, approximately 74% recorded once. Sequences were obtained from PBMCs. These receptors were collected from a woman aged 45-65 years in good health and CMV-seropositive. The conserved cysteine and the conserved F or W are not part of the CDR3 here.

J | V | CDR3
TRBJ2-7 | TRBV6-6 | ASSYSGLRYEQY
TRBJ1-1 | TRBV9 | ASSHNQGGDTEAF
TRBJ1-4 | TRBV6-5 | ASSWDRVNEKLF
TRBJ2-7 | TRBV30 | AWSVSKGGAGEQY
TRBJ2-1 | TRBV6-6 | ASSPPGTGYNEQF
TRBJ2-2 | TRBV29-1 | SVFSGTGLTGELF
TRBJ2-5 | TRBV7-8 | ASSLRGAVQETQY
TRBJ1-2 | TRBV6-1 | ASRMTVPGGYT
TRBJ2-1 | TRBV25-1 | ASSEGDFGHNEQF
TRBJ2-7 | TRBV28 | ASSFEGQGAYEQY
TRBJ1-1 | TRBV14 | ASSSPTGVDTEAF
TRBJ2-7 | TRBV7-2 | ASSFGTSGPYEQY
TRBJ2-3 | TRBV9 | ASSGAPLAGTDTQY
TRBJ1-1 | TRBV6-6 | ASSYPPRAF
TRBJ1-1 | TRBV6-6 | ASSSLTGNTEAF
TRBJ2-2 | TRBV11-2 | ASSLRGGRNTGELF
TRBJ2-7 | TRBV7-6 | ASSPGTGGSSYEQY
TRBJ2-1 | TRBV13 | ASSPEGPGQYNEQF
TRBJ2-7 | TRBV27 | ASSGRVAREGLYEQY
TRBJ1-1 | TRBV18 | ASSLDRGNYAEAF
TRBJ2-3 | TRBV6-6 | ASSYGTTPRDTQY
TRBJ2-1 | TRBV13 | ASPGTSDYNEQF
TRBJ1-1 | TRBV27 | ASSFWASDTEAF
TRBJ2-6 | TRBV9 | ASSFRTGSGANVLT
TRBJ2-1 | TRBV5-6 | ASSLGGTSDNEQF
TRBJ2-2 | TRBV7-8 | ASSLRVGPTGELF
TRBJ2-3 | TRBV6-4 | ASPDSSTSGNPTDTQY
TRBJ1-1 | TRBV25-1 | ASSLTGNTEAF
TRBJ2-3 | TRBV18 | ASSPPVFTDTQY
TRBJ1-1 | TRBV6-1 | ASSTQKGTEAF
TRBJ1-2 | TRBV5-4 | ASSLGGQGNYGYT
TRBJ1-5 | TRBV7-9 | ASSLGQGGQPQH
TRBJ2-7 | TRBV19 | ASSTTVSYEQY
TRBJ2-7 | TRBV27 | ASSLSGDAYEQY
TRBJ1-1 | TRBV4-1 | ASSQDDRVGTEAF
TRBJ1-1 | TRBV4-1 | ASSQEPGRNTEAF
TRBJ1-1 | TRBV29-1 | SVPTGGGEAF
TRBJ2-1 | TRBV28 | ASSGARGGDTEQF
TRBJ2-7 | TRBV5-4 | ASSPPMTSGSYEQY
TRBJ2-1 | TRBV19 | ASSISRGLGNEQF
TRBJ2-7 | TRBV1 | TSSQDRRERGYEQS
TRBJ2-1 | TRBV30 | AWSVVDEQF
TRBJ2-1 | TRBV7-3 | ASSPGQGVNEQF
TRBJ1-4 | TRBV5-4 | ASSFGTGDEKLF
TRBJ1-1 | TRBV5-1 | ASSPWELVSMNTEAF
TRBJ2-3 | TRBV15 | ATSPRGSPPPWAQY
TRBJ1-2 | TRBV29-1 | SVQPKYGYT
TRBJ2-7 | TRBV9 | ASSPTLAGYEQY
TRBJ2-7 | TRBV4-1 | ASSPASGGEQY
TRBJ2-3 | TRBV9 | ASSYRDWGTDTQY
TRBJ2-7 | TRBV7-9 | ASSSEPRLAGVHEQY
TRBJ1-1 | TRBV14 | ASSRRQGGTEAF
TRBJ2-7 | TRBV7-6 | ASSLGGGYEQY
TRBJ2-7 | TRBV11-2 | ASSPTEILTYEQY
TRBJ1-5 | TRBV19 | ASSIGPGGNQPQH
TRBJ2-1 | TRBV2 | ASGLAGVGEQF
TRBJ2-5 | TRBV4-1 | ASSQEPRSGRN
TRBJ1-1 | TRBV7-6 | ASSSPGQKNTEAF
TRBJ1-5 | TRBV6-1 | ASSLNQPQH